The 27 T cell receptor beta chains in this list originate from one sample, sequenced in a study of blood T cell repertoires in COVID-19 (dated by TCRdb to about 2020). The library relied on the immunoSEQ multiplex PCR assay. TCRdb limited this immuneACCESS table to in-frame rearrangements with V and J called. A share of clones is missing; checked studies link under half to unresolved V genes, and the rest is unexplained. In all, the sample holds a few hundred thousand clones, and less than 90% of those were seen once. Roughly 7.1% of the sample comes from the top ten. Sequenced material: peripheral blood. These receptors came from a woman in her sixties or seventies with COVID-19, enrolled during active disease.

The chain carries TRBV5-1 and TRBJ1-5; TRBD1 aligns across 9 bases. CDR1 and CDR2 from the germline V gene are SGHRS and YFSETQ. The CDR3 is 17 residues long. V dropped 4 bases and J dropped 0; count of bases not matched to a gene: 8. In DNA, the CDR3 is TGCGCCAGCAGCCCCGGGACAGGGTTGGCTAGCAATCAGCCCCAGCATTTT. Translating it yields CASSPGTGLASNQPQHF. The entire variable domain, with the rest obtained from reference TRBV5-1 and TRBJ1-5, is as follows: KAGVTQTPRYLIKTRGQQVTLSCSPISGHRSVSWYQQTPGQGLQFLFEYFSETQRNKGNFPGRFSGRQFSNSRSEMNVSTLELGDSALYLCASSPGTGLASNQPQHFGDGTRLSIL.

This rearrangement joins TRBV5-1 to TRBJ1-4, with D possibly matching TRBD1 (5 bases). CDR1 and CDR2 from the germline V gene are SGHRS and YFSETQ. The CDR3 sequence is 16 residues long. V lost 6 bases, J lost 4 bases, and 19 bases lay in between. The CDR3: CASTVQGGGGNEKLFF. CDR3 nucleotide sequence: TGCGCCAGCACTGTGCAGGGCGGGGGAGGTAATGAAAAACTGTTTTTT.

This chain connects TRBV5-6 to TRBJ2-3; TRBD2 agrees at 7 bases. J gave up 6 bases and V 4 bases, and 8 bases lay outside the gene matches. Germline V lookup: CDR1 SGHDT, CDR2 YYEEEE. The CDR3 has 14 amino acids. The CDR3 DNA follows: TGTGCCAGCAGCCTAGGACTAGTATCGGATACGCAGTATTTT. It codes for CASSLGLVSDTQYF.

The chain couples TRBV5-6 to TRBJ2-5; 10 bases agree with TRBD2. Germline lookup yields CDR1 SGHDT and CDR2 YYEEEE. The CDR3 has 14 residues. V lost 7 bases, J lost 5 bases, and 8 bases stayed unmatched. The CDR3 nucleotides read TGTGCCAGCGGAGTCGGGACTAGCGTTGAGACCCAGTACTTC. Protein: CASGVGTSVETQYF.

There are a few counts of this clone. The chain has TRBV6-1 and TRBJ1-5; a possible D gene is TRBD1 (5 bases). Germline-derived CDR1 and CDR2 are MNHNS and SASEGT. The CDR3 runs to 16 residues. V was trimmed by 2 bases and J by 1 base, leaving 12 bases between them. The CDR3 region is CASSERPGVSNQPQHF. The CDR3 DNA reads TGTGCCAGCAGTGAAAGGCCGGGGGTCAGCAATCAGCCCCAGCATTTT.

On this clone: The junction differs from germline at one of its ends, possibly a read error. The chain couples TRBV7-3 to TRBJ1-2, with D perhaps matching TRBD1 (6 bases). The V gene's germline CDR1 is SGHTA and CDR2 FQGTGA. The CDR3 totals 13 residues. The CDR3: CASSSNREVGPIF. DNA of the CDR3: TGTGCCAGCAGCTCTAACAGGGAAGTCGGGCCCATCTTC. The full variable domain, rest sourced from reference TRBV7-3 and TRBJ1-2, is GAGVSQTPSNKVTEKGKYVELRCDPISGHTALYWYRQSLGQGPEFLIYFQGTGAADDSGLPNDRFFAVRPEGSVSTLKIQRTERGDSAVYLCASSSNREVGPIFGSGTRLTVV.

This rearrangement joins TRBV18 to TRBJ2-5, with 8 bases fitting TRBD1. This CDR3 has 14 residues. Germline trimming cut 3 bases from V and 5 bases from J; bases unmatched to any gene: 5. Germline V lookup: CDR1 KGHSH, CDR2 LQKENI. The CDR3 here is CASSPPRGRETQYF. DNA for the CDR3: TGTGCCAGCTCACCCCCCAGGGGGCGGGAGACCCAGTACTTC.

In DNA form, the CDR3 reads TGTGCCACAAGGGACTCGAGCTCCTACAATGAGCAGTTCTTC. Translated: CATRDSSSYNEQFF. The V call is TRBV7-9, the J call TRBJ2-1; possibly TRBD2 for D (6 bases). V lost 10 bases and J 0 bases, leaving 13 bases between the germline ends. The germline gives CDR1 SEHNR, CDR2 FQNEAQ (reference sequence). This CDR3 has 14 amino acids.

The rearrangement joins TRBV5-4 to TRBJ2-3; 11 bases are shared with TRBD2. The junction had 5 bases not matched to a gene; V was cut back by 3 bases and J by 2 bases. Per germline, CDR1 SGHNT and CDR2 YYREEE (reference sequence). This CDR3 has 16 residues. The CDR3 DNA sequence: TGTGCCAGCAGCTCGCGACTAGCGGGGTACACAGATACGCAGTATTTT. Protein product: CASSSRLAGYTDTQYF.

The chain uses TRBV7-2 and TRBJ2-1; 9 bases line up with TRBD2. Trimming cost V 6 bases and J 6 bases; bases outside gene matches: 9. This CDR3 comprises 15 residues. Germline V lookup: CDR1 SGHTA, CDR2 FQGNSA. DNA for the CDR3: TGTGCCAGCAGATTGCGGGGGGGCACGAGCAATGAGCAGTTCTTC. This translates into CASRLRGGTSNEQFF.

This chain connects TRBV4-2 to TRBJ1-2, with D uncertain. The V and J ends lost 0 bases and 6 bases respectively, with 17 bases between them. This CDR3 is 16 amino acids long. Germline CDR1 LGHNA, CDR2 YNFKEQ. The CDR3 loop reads CASSQDGFAGQDGYTF. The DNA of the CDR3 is TGTGCCAGCAGCCAAGACGGTTTCGCAGGCCAGGATGGCTACACCTTC.

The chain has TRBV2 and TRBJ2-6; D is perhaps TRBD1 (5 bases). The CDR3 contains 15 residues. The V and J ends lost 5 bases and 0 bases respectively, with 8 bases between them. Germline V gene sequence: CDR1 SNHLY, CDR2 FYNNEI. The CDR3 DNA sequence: TGTGCCAGCAGTACCCAGGGCTCTGGGGCCAACGTCCTGACTTTC. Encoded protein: CASSTQGSGANVLTF.

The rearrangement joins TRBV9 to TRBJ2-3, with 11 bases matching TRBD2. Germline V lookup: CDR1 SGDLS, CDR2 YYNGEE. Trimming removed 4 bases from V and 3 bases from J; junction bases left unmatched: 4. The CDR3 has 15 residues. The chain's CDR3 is CASSSSGGMTDTQYF. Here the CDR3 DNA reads TGTGCCAGCAGCTCTAGCGGGGGGATGACAGATACGCAGTATTTT.

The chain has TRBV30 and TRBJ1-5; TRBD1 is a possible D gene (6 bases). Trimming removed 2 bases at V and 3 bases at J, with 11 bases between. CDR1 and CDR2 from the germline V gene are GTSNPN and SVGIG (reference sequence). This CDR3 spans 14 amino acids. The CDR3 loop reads CAWSLTGLNQPQHF. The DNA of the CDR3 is TGTGCCTGGAGTTTGACAGGCCTCAATCAGCCCCAGCATTTT.

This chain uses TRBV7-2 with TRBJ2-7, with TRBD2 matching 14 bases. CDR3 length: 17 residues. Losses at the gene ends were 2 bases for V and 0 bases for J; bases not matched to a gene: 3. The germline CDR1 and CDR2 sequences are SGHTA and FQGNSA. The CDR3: CASSLNGLAGGSYEQYF. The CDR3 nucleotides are TGTGCCAGCAGCTTAAATGGACTAGCGGGGGGCTCCTACGAGCAGTACTTC.

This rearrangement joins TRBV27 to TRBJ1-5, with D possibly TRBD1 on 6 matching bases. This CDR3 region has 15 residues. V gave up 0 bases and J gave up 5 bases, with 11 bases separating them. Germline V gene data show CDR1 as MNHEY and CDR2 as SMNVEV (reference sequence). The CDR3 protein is CASSLSGGLYQPQHF. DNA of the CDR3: TGTGCCAGCAGTTTATCCGGGGGGCTCTATCAGCCCCAGCATTTT.

As DNA, the CDR3 is TGTGCCAGCAGAACCGTCGGTGGCTACACCTTC. Amino acids: CASRTVGGYTF. The V gene is TRBV7-2, the J gene TRBJ1-2; D unclear. The CDR3 is 11 residues long. Germline CDR1 reads SGHTA; CDR2 reads FQGNSA. Trimming cost V 6 bases and J 7 bases, with 9 bases left between them.

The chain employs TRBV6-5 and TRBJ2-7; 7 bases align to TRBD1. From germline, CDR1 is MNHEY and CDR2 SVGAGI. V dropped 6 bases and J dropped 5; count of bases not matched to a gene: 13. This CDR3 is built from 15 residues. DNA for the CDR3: TGTGCCAGCAGCCGTCTACAGGGGATTAGGGACGAGCAGTACTTC. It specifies CASSRLQGIRDEQYF.

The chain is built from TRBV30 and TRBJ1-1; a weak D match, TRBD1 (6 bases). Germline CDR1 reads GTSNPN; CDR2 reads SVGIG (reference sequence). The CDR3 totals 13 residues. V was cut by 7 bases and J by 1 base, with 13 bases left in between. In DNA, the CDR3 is TGTGCCTCTAACAGGGCCCCGAACACTGAAGCTTTCTTT. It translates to CASNRAPNTEAFF.

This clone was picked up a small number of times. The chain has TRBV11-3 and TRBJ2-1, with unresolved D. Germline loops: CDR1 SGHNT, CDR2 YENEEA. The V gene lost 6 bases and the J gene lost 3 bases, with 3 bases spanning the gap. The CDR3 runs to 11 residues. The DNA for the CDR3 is TGTGCCAGCAGTTACTACAATGAGCAGTTCTTC. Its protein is CASSYYNEQFF.

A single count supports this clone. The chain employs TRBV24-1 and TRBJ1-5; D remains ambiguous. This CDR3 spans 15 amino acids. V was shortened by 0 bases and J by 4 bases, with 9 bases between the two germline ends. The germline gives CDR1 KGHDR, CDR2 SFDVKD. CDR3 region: CATSDLWAENQPQHF. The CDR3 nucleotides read TGTGCCACCAGTGATTTGTGGGCAGAGAATCAGCCCCAGCATTTT.

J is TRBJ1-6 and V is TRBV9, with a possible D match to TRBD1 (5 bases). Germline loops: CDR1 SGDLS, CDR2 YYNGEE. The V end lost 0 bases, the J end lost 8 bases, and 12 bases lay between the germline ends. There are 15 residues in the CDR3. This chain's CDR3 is CASSVGRQGYSPLHF. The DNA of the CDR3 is TGTGCCAGCAGCGTAGGTCGGCAGGGTTATTCACCCCTCCACTTT.

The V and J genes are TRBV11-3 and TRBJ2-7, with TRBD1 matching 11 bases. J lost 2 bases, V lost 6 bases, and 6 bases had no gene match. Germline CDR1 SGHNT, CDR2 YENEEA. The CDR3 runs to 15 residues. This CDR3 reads CASRIGTGGAYEQYF. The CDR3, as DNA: TGTGCCAGCAGAATAGGGACAGGGGGAGCCTACGAGCAGTACTTC.

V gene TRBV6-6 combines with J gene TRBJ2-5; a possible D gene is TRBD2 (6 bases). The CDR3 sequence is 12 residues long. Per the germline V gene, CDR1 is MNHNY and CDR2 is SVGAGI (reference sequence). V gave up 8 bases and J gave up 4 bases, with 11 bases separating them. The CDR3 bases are TGTGCCAGCGCGGGGACGGGAGAGACCCAGTACTTC. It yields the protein CASAGTGETQYF.

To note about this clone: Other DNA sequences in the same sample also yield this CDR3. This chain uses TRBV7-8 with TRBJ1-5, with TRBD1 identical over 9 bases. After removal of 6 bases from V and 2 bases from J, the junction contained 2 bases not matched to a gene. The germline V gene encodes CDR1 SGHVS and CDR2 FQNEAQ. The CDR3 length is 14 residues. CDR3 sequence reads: CASSWDRGNQPQHF. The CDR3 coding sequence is TGTGCCAGCAGTTGGGACAGGGGCAATCAGCCCCAGCATTTT.

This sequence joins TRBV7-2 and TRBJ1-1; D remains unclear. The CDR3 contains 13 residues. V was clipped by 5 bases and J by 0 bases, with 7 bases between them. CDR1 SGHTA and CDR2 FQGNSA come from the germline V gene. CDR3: CASSPRMNTEAFF. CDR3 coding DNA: TGTGCCAGCAGCCCGAGAATGAACACTGAAGCTTTCTTT.

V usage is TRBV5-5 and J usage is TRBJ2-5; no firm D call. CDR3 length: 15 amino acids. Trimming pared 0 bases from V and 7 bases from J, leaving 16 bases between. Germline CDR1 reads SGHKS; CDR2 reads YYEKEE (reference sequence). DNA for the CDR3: TGTGCCAGCAGCTTGGCTTCGCTAGGCCGCGTGACCCAGTACTTC. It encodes CASSLASLGRVTQYF.